What follows describes a single T cell receptor beta chain. The antigen remains undetermined. The data originate from a study of CD8+ T cells in alopecia areata. General study results and limits: Scalp sample data also include resident alphabeta T cells from normal skin. Among patients, TCR sharing was less clear than in mice, a difference possibly due in part to HLA diversity in the patient population. Higher clonality was seen in lesional scalp than in normal scalp, especially in alopecia totalis/universalis.

Following RNA extraction, reverse transcription yielded cDNA that acted as the sequencing template. Using immunoSEQ multiplex PCR, the repertoire was profiled, and TCRdb retains in-frame clones only, with some absent. This table holds about 150,000 clones, around 55% found once. J was trimmed by 5 bases and V by 4 bases; bases with no gene match: 5. The CDR3 consists of 15 residues. The germline V gene has CDR1 SGHNT and CDR2 YYREEE (reference sequence). Using a FACSAria, the CD4+ and CD8+ T cells were sorted from the PBMCs. The rearrangement links TRBV5-4 to TRBJ2-2; 10 bases map to TRBD2. Sample: CD4+ T cells sorted from blood. The sequence came from a human donor in good health. The CDR3 loop reads CASSDLAGVTGELFF. The DNA for the CDR3 is TGTGCCAGCAGCGACCTAGCGGGAGTTACCGGGGAGCTGTTTTTT.